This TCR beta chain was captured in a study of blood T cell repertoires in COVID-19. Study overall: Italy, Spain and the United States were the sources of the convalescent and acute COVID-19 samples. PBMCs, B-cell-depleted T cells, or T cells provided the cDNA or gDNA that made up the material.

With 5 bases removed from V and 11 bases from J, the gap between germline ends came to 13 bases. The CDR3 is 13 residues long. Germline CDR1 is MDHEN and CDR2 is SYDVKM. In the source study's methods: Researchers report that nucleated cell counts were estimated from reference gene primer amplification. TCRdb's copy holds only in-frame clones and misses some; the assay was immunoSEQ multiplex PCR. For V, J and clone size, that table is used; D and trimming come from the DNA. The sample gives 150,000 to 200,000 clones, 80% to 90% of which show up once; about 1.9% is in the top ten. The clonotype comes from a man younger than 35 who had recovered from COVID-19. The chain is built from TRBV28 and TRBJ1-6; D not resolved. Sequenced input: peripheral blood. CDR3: CASSPEKRAPLHF. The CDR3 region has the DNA TGTGCCAGCAGTCCGGAAAAGAGGGCACCCCTCCACTTT.